The 29 T cell receptor beta chains in this list originate from one sample, sequenced in a study of T cells in Graves' hyperthyroidism and ophthalmopathy. It was RNA transcripts that yielded the amplified TCR beta CDR3 regions. The HTBI set primed first-round TCR CDR3 RT-PCR. TCRdb ran MiXCR on the multiplex PCR reads and lists one entry per CDR3 protein. The sample carries 730,000 or so distinct CDR3 sequences, 18% recorded once. The specimen was blood. Receptor source: a woman aged 45 to 65 with Graves' hyperthyroidism that later progressed to Graves' ophthalmopathy.

Here the CDR3 reads CASSPGWGLAGGPVSNEQFF. The CDR3 region has the DNA TGTGCCAGCAGCCCCGGGTGGGGACTAGCGGGGGGGCCCGTCTCAAATGAGCAGTTCTTC. The chain combines TRBV5-4 with TRBJ2-1; 16 bases match TRBD2. The V and J ends lost 4 bases and 7 bases, in that order; junction bases with no gene match: 17. CDR3 length equals 20 residues. Germline loops: CDR1 SGHNT, CDR2 YYREEE (reference sequence). The full variable domain, completed using reference TRBV5-4 and TRBJ2-1, is ETGVTQSPTHLIKTRGQQVTLRCSSQSGHNTVSWYQQALGQGPQFIFQYYREEENGRGNFPPRFSGLQFPNYSSELNVNALELDDSALYLCASSPGWGLAGGPVSNEQFFGPGTRLTVL.

This rearrangement joins TRBV19 to TRBJ2-6; no firm D call. This CDR3 comprises 14 residues. Germline V gene sequence: CDR1 LNHDA, CDR2 SQIVND (reference sequence). Between the trimmed V and J ends, which lost 3 bases and 2 bases, there was a span of 5 bases. CDR3 region: CASSIGPGANVLTF. The CDR3 bases are TGTGCCAGTAGTATCGGACCTGGGGCCAACGTCCTGACTTTC.

This clonotype was seen a handful of times. This chain uses TRBV10-3 with TRBJ1-2, with 10 positions matching TRBD1. Looked up from germline, CDR1 is ENHRY and CDR2 is SYGVKD. CDR3 length equals 15 residues. The V gene end was trimmed by 3 bases and the J gene end by 6 bases; junction bases not matched to a gene: 7. The CDR3 DNA reads TGTGCCATCAGTGATACCGGGACAGGGGTGCATGGCTACACCTTC. Protein: CAISDTGTGVHGYTF.

The table lists this clonotype with many counts. The V and J genes are TRBV11-3 and TRBJ2-4; D possibly corresponds to TRBD1 (7 bases). The CDR3 is 13 amino acids. V lost 8 bases to trimming and J lost 9 bases, with 17 bases between them. The germline CDR1 and CDR2 sequences are SGHNT and YENEEA. The CDR3 DNA follows: TGTGCCAGCTCTGCAGGGGGTAGCGGCATTCAGTACTTC. Protein product: CASSAGGSGIQYF. The variable domain in full, with the rest retrieved from reference TRBV11-3 and TRBJ2-4, is EAGVVQSPRYKIIEKKQPVAFWCNPISGHNTLYWYLQNLGQGPELLIRYENEEAVDDSQLPKDRFSAERLKGVDSTLKIQPAELGDSAVYLCASSAGGSGIQYFGAGTRLSVL.

In this sample, this clonotype turned up a few times. This chain joins TRBV15 and TRBJ2-5; the D gene is possibly TRBD2 (7 bases). The CDR3 is 13 residues long. Germline V gene sequence: CDR1 LNHNV, CDR2 YYDKDF (reference sequence). V gave up 5 bases and J gave up 6 bases, with 13 bases separating them. The CDR3 coding sequence is TGTGCCACCAGCCGGGGGGCAGGAAAGACCCAGTACTTC. Its protein product is CATSRGAGKTQYF.

This clonotype was seen at least ten times. V gene TRBV5-1 combines with J gene TRBJ2-3, with 7 nucleotides matching TRBD1. The CDR3 covers 15 residues. V trimming: 0 bases; J trimming: 3 bases; junction bases outside the gene matches: 4. Per germline, CDR1 SGHRS and CDR2 YFSETQ. The CDR3 sequence: CASSLVPGQTDTQYF. The CDR3 DNA reads as TGCGCCAGCAGCTTGGTCCCGGGACAGACAGATACGCAGTATTTT.

The V gene is TRBV5-1, the J gene TRBJ2-3; D perhaps matches TRBD2 (5 bases). There are 13 residues in the CDR3. CDR1 and CDR2 from the germline V gene are SGHRS and YFSETQ. Trimming took 2 bases from V and 6 from J, leaving 10 bases between them. CDR3: CASSFGNRDTQYF. In nucleotides, the CDR3 is TGCGCCAGCAGCTTCGGGAATCGGGATACGCAGTATTTT.

This clonotype was detected only a few times. The rearrangement joins TRBV3-1 to TRBJ1-2, with 8 bases aligning to TRBD1. CDR1 is LGHDT and CDR2 is YNNKEL in the germline V gene (reference sequence). The trim removed 1 base at V and 5 bases at J, leaving 6 bases unmatched. This CDR3 spans 15 amino acids. The CDR3 is CASSQGPGGRYGYTF. CDR3 sequence (DNA): TGTGCCAGCAGCCAAGGTCCAGGGGGCAGGTATGGCTACACCTTC.

V and J are TRBV27 and TRBJ1-3; D remains ambiguous. Deletions cut 5 bases from V and 2 bases from J, with 10 bases between. The CDR3 runs to 14 residues. Germline V CDR1 and CDR2: MNHEY, SMNVEV (reference sequence). The CDR3 loop is CASSGGGPGNTIYF. DNA for the CDR3: TGTGCCAGCAGTGGCGGTGGCCCTGGAAACACCATATATTTT.

The chain recombines TRBV10-1 with TRBJ2-2, with 10 bases aligning to TRBD1. Trimming cost V 4 bases and J 4 bases; bases outside gene matches: 3. Germline V gene data show CDR1 as WNHNN and CDR2 as SYGVQD (reference sequence). The CDR3 loop spans 15 amino acids. The CDR3 reads CASSAGDRGTGELFF. CDR3 bases: TGCGCCAGCAGTGCAGGGGACAGGGGCACCGGGGAGCTGTTTTTT.

This clonotype showed up many times. This chain joins TRBV3-1 and TRBJ1-2; the D is unclear. The length of the CDR3 is 13 residues. Germline CDR1 is LGHDT and CDR2 is YNNKEL (reference sequence). The V and J ends lost 0 bases and 8 bases respectively, with 10 bases between them. As DNA, the CDR3 is TGTGCCAGCAGCCAAGAATGGCTGGAGGGCTACACCTTC. Its protein product is CASSQEWLEGYTF. Complete variable domain (other parts from reference TRBV3-1 and TRBJ1-2): DTAVSQTPKYLVTQMGNDKSIKCEQNLGHDTMYWYKQDSKKFLKIMFSYNNKELIINETVPNRFSPKSPDKAHLNLHINSLELGDSAVYFCASSQEWLEGYTFGSGTRLTVV.

This clonotype was picked up many times. The V call is TRBV12-3 or TRBV12-4, the J call TRBJ2-2; D perhaps matches TRBD2 (5 bases). Trimming cost V 7 bases and J 5 bases, with 14 bases left between them. The CDR3 runs 14 residues. CDR3 nucleotides: TGTGCCAGCAATCACCCCGGGGTGACCGGGGAGCTGTTTTTT. Residues: CASNHPGVTGELFF.

The chain carries TRBV6-5 and TRBJ1-6; D not certain. Trimming shortened V by 0 bases and J by 9 bases, and 18 bases separated the two germline ends. Germline V CDR1 and CDR2: MNHEY, SVGAGI. The CDR3 is 17 amino acids. CDR3 DNA sequence: TGTGCCAGCAGTTACTCTTCCTCGCTAACTGAGGGTTCACCCCTCCACTTT. Amino acids: CASSYSSSLTEGSPLHF.

The V gene is TRBV27, the J gene TRBJ1-5; 8 positions agree with TRBD1. The V gene's germline CDR1 is MNHEY and CDR2 SMNVEV (reference sequence). J gave up 9 bases and V 6 bases, and 10 bases lay outside the gene matches. The CDR3 is 14 amino acids. CDR3 loop: CASRWAGTGSPQHF. CDR3 nucleotides: TGTGCCAGCAGGTGGGCAGGGACAGGTTCGCCCCAGCATTTT.

This clonotype was counted ten times or more. The CDR3 loop reads CASSDTREAFF. The DNA for the CDR3 is TGTGCCAGCAGCGACACCCGGGAGGCTTTCTTT. The rearrangement joins TRBV3-1 to TRBJ1-1; no firm D call. Germline lookup yields CDR1 LGHDT and CDR2 YNNKEL (reference sequence). The CDR3 is 11 amino acids. Trimming took off 5 bases at V and 11 bases at J, with 12 bases between the two ends.

This clonotype was recorded many times. The V call is TRBV7-9, the J call TRBJ2-7; the match to TRBD2 covers 7 bases. V lost 5 bases to trimming and J lost 0 bases; unmatched junction nucleotides: 10. The CDR3 sequence is 16 residues long. Germline V gene data show CDR1 as SEHNR and CDR2 as FQNEAQ (reference sequence). CDR3 amino acids: CASSPSGTLSSYEQYF. The CDR3 nucleotides read TGTGCCAGCAGCCCAAGCGGGACTCTCAGCTCCTACGAGCAGTACTTC.

This clonotype was observed at least ten times. V gene TRBV12-3 or TRBV12-4 combines with J gene TRBJ1-1; 11 bases match TRBD1. CDR3 length: 15 residues. The V segment lost 3 bases and the J segment 4 bases; nucleotides outside the gene matches: 4. CDR3 residues: CASSFPGQGGTEAFF. DNA of the CDR3: TGTGCCAGCAGTTTCCCGGGACAGGGGGGCACTGAAGCTTTCTTT.

A few counts support this clonotype. This chain's CDR3 is CSEGPEANYGYTF. The CDR3 DNA sequence: TGCAGCGAGGGCCCGGAGGCTAACTATGGCTACACCTTC. The chain recombines TRBV29-1 with TRBJ1-2; D is uncertain. Germline V CDR1 and CDR2: SQVTM, ANQGSEA. V was shortened by 7 bases and J by 0 bases, with 12 bases between the two germline ends. This CDR3 is 13 amino acids long.

The chain employs TRBV27 and TRBJ2-5; no reliable D call. CDR1 and CDR2 (germline): MNHEY, SMNVEV (reference sequence). V gave up 0 bases and J gave up 3 bases, with 11 bases separating them. This CDR3 spans 15 amino acids. The CDR3 loop reads CASSLSARSKETQYF. CDR3 sequence (DNA): TGTGCCAGCAGTTTATCAGCCAGGTCCAAAGAGACCCAGTACTTC.

This sequence joins TRBV29-1 and TRBJ2-5; maybe TRBD2 (5 bases). Germline lookup yields CDR1 SQVTM and CDR2 ANQGSEA. The CDR3 is made up of 11 amino acids. Deletions cut 7 bases from V and 4 bases from J, with 10 bases between. In nucleotides, the CDR3 is TGCAGCGGTGAGGGTCGAGAGACCCAGTACTTC. Translated: CSGEGRETQYF. Combining the CDR3 with reference TRBV29-1 and TRBJ2-5 gives the whole variable domain SAVISQKPSRDICQRGTSLTIQCQVDSQVTMMFWYRQQPGQSLTLIATANQGSEATYESGFVIDKFPISRPNLTFSTLTVSNMSPEDSSIYLCSGEGRETQYFGPGTRLLVL.

The sample holds many counts of this clonotype. The chain recombines TRBV11-1 with TRBJ1-1; D uncertain. The CDR3 covers 13 residues. The ends were cut back, 5 bases at V and 5 bases at J, with 12 bases in the middle. Looked up from germline, CDR1 is SGHAT and CDR2 is FQDESV (reference sequence). In nucleotides, the CDR3 is TGTGCCAGCAGCACTTGGGAGGAGACTGAAGCTTTCTTT. This codes for CASSTWEETEAFF. The full variable domain, rest sourced from reference TRBV11-1 and TRBJ1-1, is EAEVAQSPRYKITEKSQAVAFWCDPISGHATLYWYRQILGQGPELLVQFQDESVVDDSQLPKDRFSAERLKGVDSTLKIQPAELGDSAMYLCASSTWEETEAFFGQGTRLTVV.

The chain joins TRBV6-1 to TRBJ2-1; D unclear. CDR3 length equals 16 residues. Germline lookup yields CDR1 MNHNS and CDR2 SASEGT. The ends were cut back, 5 bases at V and 0 bases at J, with 14 bases in the middle. CDR3 protein: CASSPLGSSSYNEQFF. In nucleotides, the CDR3 is TGTGCCAGCAGTCCTCTGGGCTCCTCCTCCTACAATGAGCAGTTCTTC.

The chain couples TRBV10-3 to TRBJ1-6, with 7 bases fitting TRBD1. The CDR3 has 18 residues. Germline V gene data show CDR1 as ENHRY and CDR2 as SYGVKD. After removal of 0 bases from V and 0 bases from J, the junction contained 5 bases not matched to a gene. The CDR3 nucleotides read TGTGCCATCAGTGAGTCTTCGACAGGGAGCTCCTATAATTCACCCCTCCACTTT. Protein sequence: CAISESSTGSSYNSPLHF.

The chain carries TRBV5-1 and TRBJ2-5; D possibly corresponds to TRBD2 (5 bases). Per germline, CDR1 SGHRS and CDR2 YFSETQ. The CDR3 loop spans 13 amino acids. Trimming pared 5 bases from V and 2 bases from J, leaving 10 bases between. The CDR3 nucleotides read TGCGCCAGCAGAAGAGGGCAGCAAGAGACCCAGTACTTC. Translating gives CASRRGQQETQYF.

This clonotype was counted only a few times. V gene TRBV13 combines with J gene TRBJ1-1; no clear D. CDR1 is PRHDT and CDR2 is FYEKMQ in the germline V gene (reference sequence). The CDR3 runs 15 residues. V was pared by 1 base and J by 4 bases, with 13 bases between. CDR3 coding DNA: TGTGCCAGCAGCTTAGAGAAGACTCGGGTCACTGAAGCTTTCTTT. Protein sequence: CASSLEKTRVTEAFF.

The chain uses TRBV27 and TRBJ1-3; a weak D match, TRBD1 (6 bases). The V gene's germline CDR1 is MNHEY and CDR2 SMNVEV (reference sequence). The CDR3 totals 15 residues. Deletions cut 6 bases from V and 2 bases from J, with 14 bases between. CDR3 sequence reads: CASRDTGMAGNTIYF. The CDR3 DNA sequence: TGTGCCAGCAGGGATACAGGGATGGCTGGAAACACCATATATTTT.

This sequence joins TRBV20-1 and TRBJ1-4, with D uncertain. Per germline, CDR1 DFQATT and CDR2 SNEGSKA (reference sequence). CDR3 size: 14 residues. V lost 5 bases and J lost 0, with 10 bases in between. DNA for the CDR3: TGCAGTGCTTACCCACAAGCAACTAATGAAAAACTGTTTTTT. Amino acid sequence: CSAYPQATNEKLFF.

J is TRBJ2-7 and V is TRBV5-1; TRBD1 matches 11 bases. V dropped 7 bases and J dropped 5; count of bases not matched to a gene: 2. CDR1 and CDR2 (germline): SGHRS, YFSETQ. The CDR3 totals 12 residues. CDR3 protein: CASRDRGNEQYF. The CDR3 bases are TGCGCCAGCCGGGACAGGGGGAACGAGCAGTACTTC.

This clonotype showed up many times. The CDR3 is CSAFRGNTYEQYF. The CDR3 nucleotides read TGCAGTGCCTTCAGGGGAAATACCTACGAGCAGTACTTC. This chain links TRBV20-1 with TRBJ2-7, with a possible D match to TRBD1 (6 bases). V lost 6 bases to trimming and J lost 2 bases, with 14 bases between them. This CDR3 region has 13 residues. Germline values: CDR1 DFQATT, CDR2 SNEGSKA (reference sequence).